This record covers a single T cell receptor beta chain. The sample belongs to a study of molecular identifiers for immune sequencing clone quantification. TCRdb processed the PCR reads anew with MiXCR; each CDR3 protein has one entry. The table has around 470,000 distinct CDR3 sequences, approximately 25% seen once. Germline V gene lookup returns CDR1 MDHEN and CDR2 SYDVKM. The J segment lost 3 bases and the V segment lost 5 bases, leaving 4 bases of the junction unmatched. The CDR3 has 13 amino acids. Sequencing was performed on naive CD8+ T cells from blood, with Jurkat cell RNA spiked in. Subset meaning: FACS-sorted CD8+CD4-CCR7+CD45RA+ naive T cells. This receptor was identified in a human donor in good health. Some libraries in this study had Jurkat cell RNA spiked in. V usage is TRBV28 and J usage is TRBJ2-7; 7 nucleotides match TRBD2. In DNA form, the CDR3 reads TGTGCCAGCAGTGAGCGGGATAACTACGAGCAGTACTTC. Residues: CASSERDNYEQYF. The full variable domain, in which reference TRBV28 and TRBJ2-7 provide the parts outside the CDR3, is DVKVTQSSRYLVKRTGEKVFLECVQDMDHENMFWYRQDPGLGLRLIYFSYDVKMKEKGDIPEGYSVSREKKERFSLILESASTNQTSMYLCASSERDNYEQYFGPGTRLTVT.